This T cell receptor (beta chain) was obtained from a study of identical twins. Study-wide points: There was an excess of low generation probability in the out-of-frame alpha sequences that twins shared. Fewer insertions marked abundant cord blood beta clonotypes; young adult naive trended weakly, memory not at all. Sequences that were beta out-of-frame showed weaker excess twin sharing.

There are many counts of this clonotype. Its target is not known. V was trimmed by 0 bases and J by 7 bases, leaving 8 bases between them. Germline CDR1 is SGHDT and CDR2 is YYEEEE. The CDR3 has 13 amino acids. Template switching supplied a universal primer site; unique molecular identifiers were carried on the cDNA. TCRdb called the 5' RACE reads again in MiXCR, with one record for every CDR3 protein. Of about 150,000 distinct CDR3 sequences listed, around 3.6% are singletons. The chain couples TRBV5-6 to TRBJ2-4; D perhaps matches TRBD1 (5 bases). This TCR was recovered from a man between 18 and 29 years old in good health. Sequencing was done on a sample of memory T cells sorted from blood. In nucleotides, the CDR3 is TGTGCCAGCAGCTTGGGGGGCGATAACATTCAGTACTTC. It translates to CASSLGGDNIQYF.